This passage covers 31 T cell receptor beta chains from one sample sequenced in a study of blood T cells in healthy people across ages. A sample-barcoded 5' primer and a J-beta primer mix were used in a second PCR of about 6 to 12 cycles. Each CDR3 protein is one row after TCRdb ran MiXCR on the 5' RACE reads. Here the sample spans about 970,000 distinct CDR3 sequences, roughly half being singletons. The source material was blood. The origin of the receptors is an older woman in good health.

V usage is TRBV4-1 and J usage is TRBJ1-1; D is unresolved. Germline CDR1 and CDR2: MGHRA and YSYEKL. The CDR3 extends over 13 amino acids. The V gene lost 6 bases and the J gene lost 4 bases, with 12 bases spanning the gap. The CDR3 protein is CASSSASSTEAFF. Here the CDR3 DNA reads TGCGCCAGCAGTTCTGCGTCGAGCACTGAAGCTTTCTTT.

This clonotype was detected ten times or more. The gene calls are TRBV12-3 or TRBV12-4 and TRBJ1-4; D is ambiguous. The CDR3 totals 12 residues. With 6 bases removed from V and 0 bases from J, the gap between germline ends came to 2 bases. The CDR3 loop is CASRATNEKLFF. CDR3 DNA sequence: TGTGCCAGCAGGGCAACTAATGAAAAACTGTTTTTT.

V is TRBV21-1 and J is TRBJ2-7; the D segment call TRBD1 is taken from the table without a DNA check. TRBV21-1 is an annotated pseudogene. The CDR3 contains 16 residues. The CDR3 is CASIPLDSMVSYEQYF. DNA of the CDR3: TGTGCCAGCATCCCTCTTGACAGTATGGTCTCCTACGAGCAGTACTTC.

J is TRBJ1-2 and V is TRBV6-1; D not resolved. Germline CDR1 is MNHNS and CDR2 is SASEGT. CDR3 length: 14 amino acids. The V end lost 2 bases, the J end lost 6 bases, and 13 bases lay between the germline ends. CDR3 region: CASSERGAQDGYTF. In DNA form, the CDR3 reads TGTGCCAGCAGTGAACGGGGAGCTCAGGATGGCTACACCTTC.

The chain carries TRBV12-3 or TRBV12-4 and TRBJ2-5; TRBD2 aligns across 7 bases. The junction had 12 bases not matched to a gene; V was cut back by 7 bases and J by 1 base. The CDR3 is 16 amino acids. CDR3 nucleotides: TGTGCCAGCAACCTACGTAGCGGGTACCTCCAAGAGACCCAGTACTTC. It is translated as CASNLRSGYLQETQYF.

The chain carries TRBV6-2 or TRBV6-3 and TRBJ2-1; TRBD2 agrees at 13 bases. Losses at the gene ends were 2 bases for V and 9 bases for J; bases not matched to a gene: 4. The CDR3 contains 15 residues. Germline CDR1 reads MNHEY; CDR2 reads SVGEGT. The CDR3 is CASSYRGLAGSEQFF. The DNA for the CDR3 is TGTGCCAGCAGTTACCGGGGACTAGCGGGAAGTGAGCAGTTCTTC.

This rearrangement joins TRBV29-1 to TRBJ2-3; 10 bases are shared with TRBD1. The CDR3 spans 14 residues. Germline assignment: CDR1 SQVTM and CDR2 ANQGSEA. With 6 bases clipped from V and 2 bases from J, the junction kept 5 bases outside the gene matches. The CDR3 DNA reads TGCAGCGTGAGAGACAGGGGGCCCACAGATACGCAGTATTTT. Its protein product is CSVRDRGPTDTQYF.

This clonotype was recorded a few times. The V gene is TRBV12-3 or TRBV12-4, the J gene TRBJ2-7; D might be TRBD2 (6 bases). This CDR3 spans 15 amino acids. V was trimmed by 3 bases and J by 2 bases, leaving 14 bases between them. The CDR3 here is CASSFGSSVPYEQYF. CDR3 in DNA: TGTGCCAGCAGTTTCGGGTCTAGCGTTCCCTACGAGCAGTACTTC.

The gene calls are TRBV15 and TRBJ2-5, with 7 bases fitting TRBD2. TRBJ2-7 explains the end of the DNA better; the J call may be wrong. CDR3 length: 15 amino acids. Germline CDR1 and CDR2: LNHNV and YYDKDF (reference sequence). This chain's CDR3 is CATSRDLAREGEQYF. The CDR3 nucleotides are TGTGCCACCAGCAGAGATTTGGCCAGGGAGGGCGAGCAGTACTTC.

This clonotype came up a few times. CDR3 sequence: CASSLSAGALEVQETQYF. The DNA of the CDR3 is TGTGCCAGCAGTTTATCGGCGGGAGCTTTAGAAGTCCAAGAGACCCAGTACTTC. V is TRBV28 and J is TRBJ2-5, with 7 positions matching TRBD2. With 1 base clipped from V and 1 base from J, the junction kept 12 bases outside the gene matches. The CDR3 spans 18 residues. The germline V gene has CDR1 MDHEN and CDR2 SYDVKM.

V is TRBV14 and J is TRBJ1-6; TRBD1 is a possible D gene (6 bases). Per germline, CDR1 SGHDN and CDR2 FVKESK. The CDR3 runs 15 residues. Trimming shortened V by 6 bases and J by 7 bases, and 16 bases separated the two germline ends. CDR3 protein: CASSRSGTTNSPLHF. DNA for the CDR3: TGTGCCAGCAGTCGATCCGGGACAACCAATTCACCCCTCCACTTT.

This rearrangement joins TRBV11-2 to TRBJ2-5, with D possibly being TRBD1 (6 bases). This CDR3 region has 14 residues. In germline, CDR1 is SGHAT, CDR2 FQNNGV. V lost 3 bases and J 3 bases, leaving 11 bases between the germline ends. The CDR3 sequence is CASSFSGGEETQYF. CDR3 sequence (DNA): TGTGCCAGCAGCTTTAGTGGGGGCGAAGAGACCCAGTACTTC.

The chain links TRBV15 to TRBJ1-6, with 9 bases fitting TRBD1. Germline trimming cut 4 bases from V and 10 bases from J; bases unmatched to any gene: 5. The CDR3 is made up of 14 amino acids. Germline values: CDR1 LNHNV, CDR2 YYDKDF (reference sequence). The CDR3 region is CATSNNRGHSPLHF. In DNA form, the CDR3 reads TGTGCCACCAGCAATAACAGGGGGCACTCACCCCTCCACTTT.

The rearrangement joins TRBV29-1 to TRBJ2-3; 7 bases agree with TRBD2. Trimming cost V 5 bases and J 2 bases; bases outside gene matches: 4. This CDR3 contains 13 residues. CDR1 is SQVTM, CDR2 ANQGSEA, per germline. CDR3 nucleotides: TGCAGCGTTACTAGCGTTAACACAGATACGCAGTATTTT. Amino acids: CSVTSVNTDTQYF.

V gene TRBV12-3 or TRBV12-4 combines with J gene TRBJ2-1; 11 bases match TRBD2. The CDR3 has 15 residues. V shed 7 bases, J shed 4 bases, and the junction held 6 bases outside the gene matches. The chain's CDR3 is CASIPTSGTYNEQFF. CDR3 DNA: TGTGCCAGCATCCCGACTAGCGGGACTTACAATGAGCAGTTCTTC.

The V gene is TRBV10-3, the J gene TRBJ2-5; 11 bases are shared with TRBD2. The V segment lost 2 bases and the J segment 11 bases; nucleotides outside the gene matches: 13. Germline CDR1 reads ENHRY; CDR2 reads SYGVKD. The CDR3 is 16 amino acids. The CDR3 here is CAISETLAGGLDEQYF. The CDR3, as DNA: TGTGCCATCAGTGAGACCCTAGCGGGAGGATTGGATGAGCAGTACTTC.

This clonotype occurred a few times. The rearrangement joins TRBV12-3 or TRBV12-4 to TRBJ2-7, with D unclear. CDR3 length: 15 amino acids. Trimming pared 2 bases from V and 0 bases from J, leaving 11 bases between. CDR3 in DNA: TGTGCCAGCAGTTTATCACAGCTAAACTCCTACGAGCAGTACTTC. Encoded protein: CASSLSQLNSYEQYF.

DNA for the CDR3: TGTGCCAGCAGTTTACTTCAGTTTCCCTATGGCTACACCTTC. Translating it yields CASSLLQFPYGYTF. The gene calls are TRBV28 and TRBJ1-2; D not certain. The germline V gene encodes CDR1 MDHEN and CDR2 SYDVKM. The V end was cut by 2 bases, the J end by 4 bases, with 11 bases between. The CDR3 covers 14 residues.

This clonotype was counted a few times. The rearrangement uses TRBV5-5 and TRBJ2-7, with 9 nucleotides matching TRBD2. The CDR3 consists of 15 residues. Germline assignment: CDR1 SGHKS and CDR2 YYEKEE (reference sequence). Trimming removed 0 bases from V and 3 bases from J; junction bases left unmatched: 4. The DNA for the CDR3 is TGTGCCAGCAGCTTGGTGGGACTAGCCCTCTACGAGCAGTACTTC. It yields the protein CASSLVGLALYEQYF. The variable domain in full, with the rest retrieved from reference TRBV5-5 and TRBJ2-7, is DAGVTQSPTHLIKTRGQQVTLRCSPISGHKSVSWYQQVLGQGPQFIFQYYEKEERGRGNFPDRFSARQFPNYSSELNVNALLLGDSALYLCASSLVGLALYEQYFGPGTRLTVT.

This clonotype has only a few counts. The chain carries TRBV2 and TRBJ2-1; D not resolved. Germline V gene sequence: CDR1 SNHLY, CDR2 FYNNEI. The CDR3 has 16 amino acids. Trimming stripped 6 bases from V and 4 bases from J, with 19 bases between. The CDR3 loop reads CASRVAAIVPYNEQFF. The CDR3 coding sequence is TGTGCCAGCAGAGTCGCAGCGATAGTACCTTACAATGAGCAGTTCTTC.

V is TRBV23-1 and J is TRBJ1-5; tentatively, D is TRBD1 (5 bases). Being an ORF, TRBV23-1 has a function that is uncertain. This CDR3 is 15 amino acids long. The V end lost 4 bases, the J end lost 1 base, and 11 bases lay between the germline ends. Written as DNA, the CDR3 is TGCGCCAGCAGTCTAACAGGAGAGAGCAATCAGCCCCAGCATTTT. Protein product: CASSLTGESNQPQHF.

CDR3: CASSLTRDNYGYTF. CDR3 bases: TGTGCCAGCAGCTTAACCCGCGATAACTATGGCTACACCTTC. The chain uses TRBV7-2 and TRBJ1-2, with no clear D. CDR1 and CDR2 (germline): SGHTA, FQGNSA. This CDR3 comprises 14 residues. Trimming took off 2 bases at V and 1 base at J, with 8 bases between the two ends.

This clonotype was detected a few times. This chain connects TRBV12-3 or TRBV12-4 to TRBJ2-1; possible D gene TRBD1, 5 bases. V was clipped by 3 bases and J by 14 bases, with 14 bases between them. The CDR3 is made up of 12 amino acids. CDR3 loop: CASSFLNQGEFF. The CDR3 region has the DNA TGTGCCAGCAGTTTCCTCAACCAGGGCGAGTTCTTC.

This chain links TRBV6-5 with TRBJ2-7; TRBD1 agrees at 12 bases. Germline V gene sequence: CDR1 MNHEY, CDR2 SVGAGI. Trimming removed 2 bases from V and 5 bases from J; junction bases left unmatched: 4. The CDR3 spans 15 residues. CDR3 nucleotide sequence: TGTGCCAGCAGTTACAGGGACAGGGGGCGGAACGAGCAGTACTTC. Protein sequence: CASSYRDRGRNEQYF.

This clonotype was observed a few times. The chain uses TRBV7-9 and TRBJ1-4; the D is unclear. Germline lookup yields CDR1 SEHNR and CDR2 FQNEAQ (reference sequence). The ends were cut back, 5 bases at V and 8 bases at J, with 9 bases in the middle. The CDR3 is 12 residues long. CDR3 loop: CASSQSLEKLFF. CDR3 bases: TGTGCCAGCAGCCAAAGCCTAGAAAAACTGTTTTTT. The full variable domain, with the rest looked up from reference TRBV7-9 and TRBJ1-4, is DTGVSQNPRHKITKRGQNVTFRCDPISEHNRLYWYRQTLGQGPEFLTYFQNEAQLEKSRLLSDRFSAERPKGSFSTLEIQRTEQGDSAMYLCASSQSLEKLFFGSGTQLSVL.

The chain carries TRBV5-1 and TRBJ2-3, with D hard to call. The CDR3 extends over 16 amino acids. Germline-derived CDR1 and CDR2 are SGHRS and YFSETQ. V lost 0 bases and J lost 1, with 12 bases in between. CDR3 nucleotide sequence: TGCGCCAGCAGCTTGGCCCAGCCTGAGGGCACAGATACGCAGTATTTT. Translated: CASSLAQPEGTDTQYF. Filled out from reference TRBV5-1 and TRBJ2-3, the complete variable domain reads KAGVTQTPRYLIKTRGQQVTLSCSPISGHRSVSWYQQTPGQGLQFLFEYFSETQRNKGNFPGRFSGRQFSNSRSEMNVSTLELGDSALYLCASSLAQPEGTDTQYFGPGTRLTVL.

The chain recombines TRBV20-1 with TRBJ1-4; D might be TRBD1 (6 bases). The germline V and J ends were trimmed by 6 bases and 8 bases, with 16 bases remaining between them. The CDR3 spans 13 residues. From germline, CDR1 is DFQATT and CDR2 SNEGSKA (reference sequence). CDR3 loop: CSALTGWGEKLFF. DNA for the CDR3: TGCAGTGCCCTGACAGGTTGGGGGGAAAAACTGTTTTTT.

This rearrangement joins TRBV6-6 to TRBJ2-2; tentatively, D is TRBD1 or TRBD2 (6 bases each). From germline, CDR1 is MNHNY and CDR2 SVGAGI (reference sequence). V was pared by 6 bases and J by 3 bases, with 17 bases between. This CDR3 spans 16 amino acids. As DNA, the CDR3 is TGTGCCAGCAGGGGGGCCGGGAGTCGAGACACCGGGGAGCTGTTTTTT. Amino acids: CASRGAGSRDTGELFF.

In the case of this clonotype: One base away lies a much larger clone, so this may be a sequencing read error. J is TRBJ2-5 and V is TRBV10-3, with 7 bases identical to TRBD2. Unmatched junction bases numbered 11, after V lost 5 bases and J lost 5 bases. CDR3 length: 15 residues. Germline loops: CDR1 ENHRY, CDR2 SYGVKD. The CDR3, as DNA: TGTGCCATCAGTACGGTCGGGAGGACCCTCGAGACCCAGTACTTC. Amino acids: CAISTVGRTLETQYF.

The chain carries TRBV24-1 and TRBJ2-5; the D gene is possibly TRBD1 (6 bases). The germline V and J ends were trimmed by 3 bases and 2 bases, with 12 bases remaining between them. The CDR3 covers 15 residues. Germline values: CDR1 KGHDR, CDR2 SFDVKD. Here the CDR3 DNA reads TGTGCCACCAGTGATAGGGACACAGGACAAGAGACCCAGTACTTC. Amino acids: CATSDRDTGQETQYF.

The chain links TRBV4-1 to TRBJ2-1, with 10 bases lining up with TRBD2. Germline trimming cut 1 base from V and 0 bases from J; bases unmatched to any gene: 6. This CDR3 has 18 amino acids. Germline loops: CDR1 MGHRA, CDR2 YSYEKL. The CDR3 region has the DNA TGCGCCAGCAGCCAAGGGCTAGCGGGAGTTAGCTCCTACAATGAGCAGTTCTTC. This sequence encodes CASSQGLAGVSSYNEQFF.